The 28 T cell receptor beta chains below were found in one sample sequenced in a study of T cells in Graves' hyperthyroidism and ophthalmopathy. TCR beta CDR3 regions were amplified from RNA. Researchers ran a first-round RT-PCR on the TCR CDR3 using the HTBI primer set. TCRdb reprocessed the multiplex PCR reads with MiXCR, giving one entry per CDR3 protein. Found here are more than 350,000 distinct CDR3 sequences, 17% of them singletons; the top ten hold around 35%. Sequencing was performed on blood. These receptors were taken from a woman aged 25-40 years with Graves' hyperthyroidism that later progressed to Graves' ophthalmopathy.

Details on this clonotype: One base away lies a much larger clone, so this may be a sequencing read error. This chain joins TRBV19 and TRBJ2-2, with 7 bases fitting TRBD1. Germline V gene lookup returns CDR1 LNHDA and CDR2 SQIVND (reference sequence). V lost 5 bases and J lost 4; bases outside the gene matches: 4. The CDR3 is made up of 14 amino acids. This chain's CDR3 is CASSSYRGTGELFF. CDR3 DNA sequence: TGTGCCAGTAGTTCGTACAGGGGCACCGGGGAGCTGTTTTTT.

This clonotype occurred once. One end of the junction is discordant with germline, which a read error may explain. The chain recombines TRBV11-2 with TRBJ2-1; TRBD1 aligns across 8 bases. The CDR3 is made up of 16 amino acids. The germline gives CDR1 SGHAT, CDR2 FQNNGV. The CDR3 nucleotides are TGCGCCAGCAGCCTTGGTTGGGACAGGCCCTACAATGAGCAGTTCTTC. This translates into CASSLGWDRPYNEQFF.

This clonotype was found many times. This chain uses TRBV5-1 with TRBJ1-4; 9 bases align to TRBD1. Trimming removed 4 bases from V and 6 bases from J; junction bases left unmatched: 4. This CDR3 is built from 14 residues. CDR1 and CDR2 from the germline V gene are SGHRS and YFSETQ. The chain's CDR3 is CASSARTGDEKLFF. The CDR3 DNA follows: TGCGCCAGCAGCGCACGGACAGGGGATGAAAAACTGTTTTTT. Full variable domain (outside the CDR3, taken from reference TRBV5-1 and TRBJ1-4): KAGVTQTPRYLIKTRGQQVTLSCSPISGHRSVSWYQQTPGQGLQFLFEYFSETQRNKGNFPGRFSGRQFSNSRSEMNVSTLELGDSALYLCASSARTGDEKLFFGSGTQLSVL.

This clonotype showed up just a few times. The chain joins TRBV4-2 to TRBJ2-3, with 9 bases aligning to TRBD2. J lost 3 bases, V lost 0 bases, and 4 bases had no gene match. Per germline, CDR1 LGHNA and CDR2 YNFKEQ. The CDR3 is 16 amino acids. CDR3: CASSQEGGRVTDTQYF. Here the CDR3 DNA reads TGTGCCAGCAGCCAAGAGGGCGGGAGGGTTACAGATACGCAGTATTTT.

The table lists this clonotype with many counts. This chain connects TRBV6-6 to TRBJ1-5, with TRBD1 identical over 10 bases. CDR1 and CDR2 (germline): MNHNY, SVGAGI (reference sequence). The CDR3 is made up of 16 amino acids. V lost 0 bases, J lost 4 bases, and 3 bases stayed unmatched. The chain's CDR3 is CASSYSKDRGNQPQHF. In nucleotides, the CDR3 is TGTGCCAGCAGTTACTCAAAGGACAGGGGGAATCAGCCCCAGCATTTT.

This clonotype was detected ten times or more. This chain connects TRBV27 to TRBJ2-2; 10 nucleotides line up with TRBD1. The V and J ends lost 6 bases and 8 bases, in that order; junction bases with no gene match: 6. The CDR3 totals 14 residues. The V gene's germline CDR1 is MNHEY and CDR2 SMNVEV (reference sequence). The CDR3 spells CASRTGQGGGELFF. The CDR3 bases are TGTGCCAGCAGAACCGGACAGGGGGGGGGGGAGCTGTTTTTT.

Notes on this clonotype: A much larger clonotype is one base distant, so this may be a read error. Because it lacks the conserved phenylalanine or tryptophan at the end, this CDR3 is likely a read error. The V call is TRBV2, the J call TRBJ1-3, with a possible D match to TRBD1 (5 bases). CDR1 is SNHLY and CDR2 is FYNNEI in the germline V gene. Trimming removed 3 bases from V and 0 bases from J, with 9 bases in between. This CDR3 is 15 amino acids long. CDR3 DNA sequence: TGTGCCAGCAGTGACGCAGGGACCTCTGGAAACACCATATATTTA. Translated: CASSDAGTSGNTIYL.

This clonotype was recorded many times. The V call is TRBV7-9, the J call TRBJ2-7; D gene ambiguous. The CDR3 totals 15 residues. Trimming left V 5 bases short and J 2 bases short, with 16 bases between. Germline V gene data show CDR1 as SEHNR and CDR2 as FQNEAQ (reference sequence). The CDR3 loop is CASSEDSTLTYEQYF. CDR3 nucleotides: TGTGCCAGCAGCGAAGACTCGACCCTAACCTACGAGCAGTACTTC.

Many counts were recorded for this clonotype. The chain joins TRBV4-1 to TRBJ2-7, with TRBD1 identical over 10 bases. The length of the CDR3 is 14 residues. CDR1 MGHRA and CDR2 YSYEKL come from the germline V gene. V trimming: 4 bases; J trimming: 4 bases; junction bases outside the gene matches: 4. CDR3 DNA sequence: TGCGCCAGCAGCCTAGCGGGACAGGGGTACGAGCAGTACTTC. The encoded protein is CASSLAGQGYEQYF.

This clonotype was detected only a few times. The chain uses TRBV29-1 and TRBJ1-2, with unresolved D. The germline V and J ends were trimmed by 4 bases and 0 bases, with 6 bases remaining between them. This CDR3 has 12 amino acids. From germline, CDR1 is SQVTM and CDR2 ANQGSEA. The CDR3 DNA sequence: TGCAGCGTTGTGAGACCTAACTATGGCTACACCTTC. Translated: CSVVRPNYGYTF. Based on the CDR3 plus reference TRBV29-1 and TRBJ1-2, the full variable domain is SAVISQKPSRDICQRGTSLTIQCQVDSQVTMMFWYRQQPGQSLTLIATANQGSEATYESGFVIDKFPISRPNLTFSTLTVSNMSPEDSSIYLCSVVRPNYGYTFGSGTRLTVV.

This clonotype was observed at least ten times. V and J are TRBV10-3 and TRBJ2-2; no clear D gene. CDR3 length: 18 amino acids. Germline lookup yields CDR1 ENHRY and CDR2 SYGVKD. The ends were cut back, 4 bases at V and 2 bases at J, with 20 bases in the middle. CDR3 protein: CAISGSFDRTVNTGELFF. In DNA form, the CDR3 reads TGTGCCATCAGTGGTTCTTTCGACCGGACCGTAAACACCGGGGAGCTGTTTTTT.

Ten or more counts support this clonotype. The chain recombines TRBV18 with TRBJ1-1, with 8 bases that match TRBD1. This CDR3 spans 16 amino acids. V lost 1 base, J lost 5 bases, and 9 bases stayed unmatched. The germline CDR1 and CDR2 sequences are KGHSH and LQKENI. In nucleotides, the CDR3 is TGTGCCAGCTCACCACTGGGACAGGCACCCCGAACTGAAGCTTTCTTT. Its protein product is CASSPLGQAPRTEAFF. The variable domain in full, with the rest retrieved from reference TRBV18 and TRBJ1-1, is NAGVMQNPRHLVRRRGQEARLRCSPMKGHSHVYWYRQLPEEGLKFMVYLQKENIIDESGMPKERFSAEFPKEGPSILRIQQVVRGDSAAYFCASSPLGQAPRTEAFFGQGTRLTVV.

The table lists this clonotype with many counts. V and J are TRBV18 and TRBJ2-5; D could derive from TRBD1 or TRBD2 (5 bases each). The CDR3 sequence is 13 residues long. V was trimmed by 0 bases and J by 4 bases, leaving 6 bases between them. From germline, CDR1 is KGHSH and CDR2 LQKENI. The CDR3 DNA sequence: TGTGCCAGCTCACCACCGGGACGAGAGACCCAGTACTTC. It is translated as CASSPPGRETQYF.

The V gene is TRBV4-1, the J gene TRBJ2-6; D not resolved. The CDR3 is made up of 14 amino acids. V lost 4 bases to trimming and J lost 4 bases, with 8 bases between them. Germline lookup yields CDR1 MGHRA and CDR2 YSYEKL. CDR3 sequence reads: CASSPDDGANVLTF. CDR3 nucleotides: TGCGCCAGCAGCCCGGACGACGGGGCCAACGTCCTGACTTTC.

This clonotype showed up just a few times. J is TRBJ1-2 and V is TRBV27; tentative D call: TRBD1 (5 bases). V shed 8 bases and J shed 3 bases, with 13 bases lying between them. Germline V lookup: CDR1 MNHEY, CDR2 SMNVEV (reference sequence). The CDR3 extends over 13 amino acids. CDR3 sequence reads: CASRIGGDYGYTF. In DNA form, the CDR3 reads TGTGCCAGCCGCATCGGGGGAGACTATGGCTACACCTTC.

The V call is TRBV3-1, the J call TRBJ2-7; 14 bases fit TRBD2. V shed 4 bases and J 2 bases; nucleotides not matched to a gene: 7. CDR1 and CDR2 (germline): LGHDT, YNNKEL (reference sequence). This CDR3 has 17 residues. CDR3 protein: CASSRWTSGGPAYEQYF. CDR3 nucleotides: TGTGCCAGCAGCCGATGGACTAGCGGGGGGCCTGCCTACGAGCAGTACTTC.

This clonotype was detected only a few times. This chain links TRBV7-9 with TRBJ2-7; 7 nucleotides match TRBD2. V shed 5 bases, J shed 2 bases, and the junction held 9 bases outside the gene matches. Germline assignment: CDR1 SEHNR and CDR2 FQNEAQ (reference sequence). The CDR3 has 15 residues. The CDR3 DNA reads TGTGCCAGCAGCCTCGGGGAGGGGTCGGCCTACGAGCAGTACTTC. It yields the protein CASSLGEGSAYEQYF.

This clonotype was picked up many times. V is TRBV30 and J is TRBJ1-2; D ambiguous. Germline V gene data show CDR1 as GTSNPN and CDR2 as SVGIG (reference sequence). The V gene lost 5 bases and the J gene lost 4 bases, with 11 bases spanning the gap. This CDR3 region has 12 residues. CDR3 region: CAWALGSYGYTF. CDR3 nucleotide sequence: TGTGCCTGGGCCCTAGGGTCCTATGGCTACACCTTC.

This clonotype was seen repeatedly, ten times or more. The rearrangement links TRBV2 to TRBJ2-1; 9 nucleotides line up with TRBD2. After removal of 8 bases from V and 12 bases from J, the junction contained 14 bases not matched to a gene. The germline CDR1 and CDR2 sequences are SNHLY and FYNNEI. This CDR3 has 14 residues. CDR3: CASGREGQGERQFF. CDR3 nucleotide sequence: TGTGCCAGCGGGCGGGAGGGCCAGGGGGAGAGGCAGTTCTTC. The complete variable domain, with remaining parts taken from reference TRBV2 and TRBJ2-1, reads EPEVTQTPSHQVTQMGQEVILRCVPISNHLYFYWYRQILGQKVEFLVSFYNNEISEKSEIFDDQFSVERPDGSNFTLKIRSTKLEDSAMYFCASGREGQGERQFFGPGTRLTVL.

In DNA, the CDR3 is TGTGCCAGCGTCGGGTGGGAGGGGGTGGGCAATGAGCAGTTCTTC. Its translation is CASVGWEGVGNEQFF. J is TRBJ2-1 and V is TRBV6-1; tentative D call: TRBD2 (7 bases). Looked up from germline, CDR1 is MNHNS and CDR2 is SASEGT. Trimming removed 8 bases from V and 6 bases from J, with 20 bases in between. CDR3 length: 15 residues.

The V and J genes are TRBV20-1 and TRBJ1-5, with a weak D call TRBD1 (6 bases). CDR1 DFQATT and CDR2 SNEGSKA come from the germline V gene (reference sequence). The CDR3 consists of 15 residues. V lost 6 bases to trimming and J lost 0 bases, with 15 bases between them. Written as DNA, the CDR3 is TGCAGTGCCCGACTGAACAGGGATAGCAATCAGCCCCAGCATTTT. Amino acid sequence: CSARLNRDSNQPQHF.

This clonotype has more than one count but fewer than ten. The chain joins TRBV3-1 to TRBJ2-5; D is undetermined. From germline, CDR1 is LGHDT and CDR2 YNNKEL (reference sequence). Trimming took 4 bases from V and 0 from J, leaving 12 bases between them. This CDR3 comprises 15 residues. The CDR3 reads CASSRIMINQETQYF. In nucleotides, the CDR3 is TGTGCCAGCAGCCGCATTATGATAAACCAAGAGACCCAGTACTTC.

There are many counts of this clonotype. This rearrangement joins TRBV11-2 to TRBJ2-5; 10 positions match TRBD2. The CDR3 extends over 17 amino acids. The V and J ends lost 0 bases and 5 bases, in that order; junction bases with no gene match: 9. Germline V gene sequence: CDR1 SGHAT, CDR2 FQNNGV. The DNA of the CDR3 is TGTGCCAGCAGCTTAGAGGCCAGCGGGGGGGCCCTGGAGACCCAGTACTTC. This sequence encodes CASSLEASGGALETQYF.

This clonotype was found many times. The genes are TRBV10-1 and TRBJ2-3; no clear D gene. Germline CDR1 is WNHNN and CDR2 is SYGVQD (reference sequence). V dropped 0 bases and J dropped 2 bases, with 3 bases sitting between them. The CDR3 runs to 13 residues. The DNA of the CDR3 is TGCGCCAGCAGTGAGTCGTACACAGATACGCAGTATTTT. It translates to CASSESYTDTQYF.

Many counts were recorded for this clonotype. The CDR3 DNA reads TGTGCCAGCTCACCACCCGTGGAGTATCTGGAGACCCAGTACTTC. This translates into CASSPPVEYLETQYF. The gene calls are TRBV18 and TRBJ2-5; D is unclear. The CDR3 is 15 residues long. The V gene's germline CDR1 is KGHSH and CDR2 LQKENI. The V gene lost 0 bases and the J gene lost 5 bases, with 13 bases spanning the gap. The variable domain in full, completed from reference TRBV18 and TRBJ2-5, reads NAGVMQNPRHLVRRRGQEARLRCSPMKGHSHVYWYRQLPEEGLKFMVYLQKENIIDESGMPKERFSAEFPKEGPSILRIQQVVRGDSAAYFCASSPPVEYLETQYFGPGTRLLVL.

The J gene is TRBJ1-5, the V gene TRBV24-1; no clear D gene. This CDR3 has 13 residues. Germline V lookup: CDR1 KGHDR, CDR2 SFDVKD. V was clipped by 2 bases and J by 5 bases, with 6 bases between them. In DNA form, the CDR3 reads TGTGCCACCAGTGATTATAGTGATCAGCCCCAGCATTTT. Protein sequence: CATSDYSDQPQHF.

Many counts were recorded for this clonotype. The V gene is TRBV28, the J gene TRBJ2-3; no definite D call. The CDR3 loop spans 15 amino acids. Trimming left V 5 bases short and J 0 bases short, with 12 bases between. The germline V gene encodes CDR1 MDHEN and CDR2 SYDVKM. In DNA, the CDR3 is TGTGCCAGCAGTCGCCCCTTAGGCAGCACAGATACGCAGTATTTT. The encoded protein is CASSRPLGSTDTQYF. The full variable domain, in which reference TRBV28 and TRBJ2-3 provide the parts outside the CDR3, is DVKVTQSSRYLVKRTGEKVFLECVQDMDHENMFWYRQDPGLGLRLIYFSYDVKMKEKGDIPEGYSVSREKKERFSLILESASTNQTSMYLCASSRPLGSTDTQYFGPGTRLTVL.

This clonotype was found a few times. The chain has TRBV5-1 and TRBJ1-1; 7 bases line up with TRBD1. Germline-derived CDR1 and CDR2 are SGHRS and YFSETQ. J was trimmed by 4 bases and V by 0 bases; bases with no gene match: 6. CDR3 length: 15 amino acids. The CDR3 sequence: CASSLEGAIGTEAFF. The CDR3 bases are TGCGCCAGCAGCTTGGAGGGGGCTATTGGCACTGAAGCTTTCTTT. Supplemented by reference TRBV5-1 and TRBJ1-1, the full variable domain reads KAGVTQTPRYLIKTRGQQVTLSCSPISGHRSVSWYQQTPGQGLQFLFEYFSETQRNKGNFPGRFSGRQFSNSRSEMNVSTLELGDSALYLCASSLEGAIGTEAFFGQGTRLTVV.